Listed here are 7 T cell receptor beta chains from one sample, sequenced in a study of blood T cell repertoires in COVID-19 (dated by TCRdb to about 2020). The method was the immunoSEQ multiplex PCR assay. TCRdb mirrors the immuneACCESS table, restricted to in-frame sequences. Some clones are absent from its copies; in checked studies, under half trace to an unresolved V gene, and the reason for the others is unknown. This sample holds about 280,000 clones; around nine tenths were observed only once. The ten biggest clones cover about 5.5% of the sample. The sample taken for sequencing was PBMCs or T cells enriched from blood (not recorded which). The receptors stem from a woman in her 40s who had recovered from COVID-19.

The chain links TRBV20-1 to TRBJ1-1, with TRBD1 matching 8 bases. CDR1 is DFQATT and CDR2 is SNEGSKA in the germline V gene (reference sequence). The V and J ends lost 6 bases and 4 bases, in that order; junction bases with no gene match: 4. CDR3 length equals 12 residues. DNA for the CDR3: TGCAGTGCAAGTACAGGGGGCACTGAAGCTTTCTTT. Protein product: CSASTGGTEAFF.

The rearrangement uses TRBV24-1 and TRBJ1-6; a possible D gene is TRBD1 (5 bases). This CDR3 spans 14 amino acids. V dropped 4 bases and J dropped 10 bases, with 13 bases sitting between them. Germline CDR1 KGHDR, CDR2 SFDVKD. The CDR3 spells CATSDPQAGSPLHF. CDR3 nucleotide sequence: TGTGCCACCAGTGACCCACAGGCCGGGTCACCCCTCCACTTT.

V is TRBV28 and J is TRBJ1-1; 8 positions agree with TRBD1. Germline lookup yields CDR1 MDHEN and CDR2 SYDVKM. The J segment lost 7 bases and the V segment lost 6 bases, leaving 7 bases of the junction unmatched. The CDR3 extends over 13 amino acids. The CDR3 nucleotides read TGTGCCAGCAGGACGTTCGGGACAGGTGAAGCTTTCTTT. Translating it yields CASRTFGTGEAFF.

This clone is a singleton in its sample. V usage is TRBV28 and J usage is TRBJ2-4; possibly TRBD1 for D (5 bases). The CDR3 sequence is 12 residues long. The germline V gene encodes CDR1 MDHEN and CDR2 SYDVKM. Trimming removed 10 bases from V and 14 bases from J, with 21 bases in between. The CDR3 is CATRSPVVGEYF. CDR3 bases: TGTGCCACCCGAAGCCCAGTGGTAGGGGAGTACTTC.

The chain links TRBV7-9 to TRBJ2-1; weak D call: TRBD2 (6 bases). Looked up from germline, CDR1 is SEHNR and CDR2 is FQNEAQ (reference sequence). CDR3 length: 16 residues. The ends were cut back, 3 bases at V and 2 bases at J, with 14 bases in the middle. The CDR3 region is CASSLSGTVTYNEQFF. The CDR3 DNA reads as TGTGCCAGCAGCTTGTCCGGGACTGTAACCTACAATGAGCAGTTCTTC.

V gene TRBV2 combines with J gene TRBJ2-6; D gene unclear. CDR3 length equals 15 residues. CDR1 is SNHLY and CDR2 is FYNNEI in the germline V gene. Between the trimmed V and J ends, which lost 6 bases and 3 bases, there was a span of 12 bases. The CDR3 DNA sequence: TGTGCCAGCAGAGCCGGCTGGAGTGGGGCCAACGTCCTGACTTTC. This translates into CASRAGWSGANVLTF. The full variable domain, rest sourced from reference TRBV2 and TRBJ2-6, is EPEVTQTPSHQVTQMGQEVILRCVPISNHLYFYWYRQILGQKVEFLVSFYNNEISEKSEIFDDQFSVERPDGSNFTLKIRSTKLEDSAMYFCASRAGWSGANVLTFGAGSRLTVL.

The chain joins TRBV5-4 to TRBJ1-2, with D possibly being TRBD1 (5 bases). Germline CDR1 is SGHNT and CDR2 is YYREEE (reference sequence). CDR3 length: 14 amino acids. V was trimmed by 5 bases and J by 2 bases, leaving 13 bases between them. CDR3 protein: CASSRDSSNYGYTF. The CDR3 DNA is TGTGCCAGCAGTCGGGACTCCTCCAACTATGGCTACACCTTC. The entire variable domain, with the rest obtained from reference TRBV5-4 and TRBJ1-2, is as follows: ETGVTQSPTHLIKTRGQQVTLRCSSQSGHNTVSWYQQALGQGPQFIFQYYREEENGRGNFPPRFSGLQFPNYSSELNVNALELDDSALYLCASSRDSSNYGYTFGSGTRLTVV.